Listed below are T cell receptor beta chains from one sample, sequenced in a study of cytomegalovirus exposure and HLA in healthy donors. Measured with immunoSEQ multiplex PCR; TCRdb has only the in-frame clones, and not every one. The repertoire consists of approximately 190,000 clones, with roughly 80% occurring once and the leading ten covering roughly 7%. Sequenced material: PBMCs. The receptor source for this set is a man aged 18 to 30 in good health and CMV-seropositive. CDR3s include the opening cysteine and the closing phenylalanine or tryptophan. The order of the fields is J gene, clone size, D gene, V gene, CDR3 DNA, CDR3 protein. D genes are given only for firm matches. Part of the rows lack a size; the others show once, few, many or a class for expanded clones.

j_call: TRBJ2-3
clone_size: .
d_call: .
v_call: TRBV6-5
cdr3_nt: TGTGCCAGCAGTTACGTTGGCAGTAGCACAGATACGCAGTATTTT
cdr3_aa: CASSYVGSSTDTQYF

j_call: TRBJ2-3
clone_size: .
d_call: TRBD1
v_call: TRBV7-8
cdr3_nt: TGTGCCAGCAGATCAGGGGGCTCTTATTTGGATACGCAGTATTTT
cdr3_aa: CASRSGGSYLDTQYF

j_call: TRBJ2-3
clone_size: .
d_call: .
v_call: TRBV13
cdr3_nt: TGTGCCAGCAGCTTAGGCGGGGAAAGGGCGCAGTATTTT
cdr3_aa: CASSLGGERAQYF

j_call: TRBJ2-1
clone_size: .
d_call: TRBD2
v_call: TRBV9
cdr3_nt: TGTGCCAGCAGCGCCCGACTAGCGGGGGGCCGGCAGTTCTTC
cdr3_aa: CASSARLAGGRQFF

j_call: TRBJ2-7
clone_size: .
d_call: .
v_call: TRBV29-1
cdr3_nt: TGCAGCGTTGAAGGGACACGGACCTACGAGCAGTACTTC
cdr3_aa: CSVEGTRTYEQYF

j_call: TRBJ2-1
clone_size: .
d_call: TRBD1
v_call: TRBV30
cdr3_nt: TGTGCCTTGGATACCGGGACAGGGACCTACAATGAGCAGTTCTTC
cdr3_aa: CALDTGTGTYNEQFF

j_call: TRBJ2-7
clone_size: .
d_call: TRBD2
v_call: TRBV9
cdr3_nt: TGTGCCAGCAGCGGGGGAGTAGCGGGTGTCGAGCAGTACTTC
cdr3_aa: CASSGGVAGVEQYF

j_call: TRBJ2-2
clone_size: .
d_call: .
v_call: TRBV30
cdr3_nt: TGTGCCTGGAGACCATCGGCGCCGGGGCTGTTTTTT
cdr3_aa: CAWRPSAPGLFF

j_call: TRBJ2-7
clone_size: .
d_call: TRBD2
v_call: TRBV5-6
cdr3_nt: TGTGCCAGCAGGTTAGCGGGAGGGCCTAAGGACGAGCAGTACTTC
cdr3_aa: CASRLAGGPKDEQYF

j_call: TRBJ2-7
clone_size: .
d_call: TRBD1
v_call: TRBV19
cdr3_nt: TGTGCCCGCGGCAGGGGGCACGAGCAGTACTTC
cdr3_aa: CARGRGHEQYF

j_call: TRBJ2-7
clone_size: .
d_call: .
v_call: TRBV6-6
cdr3_nt: TGTGCCAGCAGTCCTACTGGAGCCTACGAGCAGTACTTC
cdr3_aa: CASSPTGAYEQYF

j_call: TRBJ1-3
clone_size: .
d_call: .
v_call: TRBV13
cdr3_nt: TGTGCCAGCAGCTTAAGGGTCCGAGGGACCATATATTTT
cdr3_aa: CASSLRVRGTIYF

j_call: TRBJ2-3
clone_size: .
d_call: .
v_call: TRBV9
cdr3_nt: TGTGCCAGCAGCGTAGATGGGGGGACTGGGGAAGCTAGCACAGATACGCAGTATTTT
cdr3_aa: CASSVDGGTGEASTDTQYF

j_call: TRBJ2-7
clone_size: .
d_call: TRBD2
v_call: TRBV15
cdr3_nt: TGTGCCACCAGCAGAGATCGGGGGGGCTCCTACGAGCAGTACTTC
cdr3_aa: CATSRDRGGSYEQYF

j_call: TRBJ2-2
clone_size: .
d_call: TRBD2
v_call: TRBV13
cdr3_nt: TGTGCCAGCAGCTTGCTAGCGGGGTACACCGGGGAGCTGTTTTTT
cdr3_aa: CASSLLAGYTGELFF

j_call: TRBJ1-5
clone_size: .
d_call: TRBD1
v_call: TRBV28
cdr3_nt: TGTGCCAGCCTCCGTCCGGGACAGGGCCTTTTGGGGCCCCAGCATTTT
cdr3_aa: CASLRPGQGLLGPQHF

j_call: TRBJ2-3
clone_size: .
d_call: .
v_call: TRBV5-1
cdr3_nt: TGCGCCAGCAGCTTGGGTCCGGGGACAAGCACAGATACGCAGTATTTT
cdr3_aa: CASSLGPGTSTDTQYF

j_call: TRBJ2-2
clone_size: .
d_call: .
v_call: TRBV19
cdr3_nt: TGTGCCAGTAGTATAGGAGGGCTCACCGGGGAGCTGTTTTTT
cdr3_aa: CASSIGGLTGELFF

j_call: TRBJ2-5
clone_size: .
d_call: TRBD1
v_call: TRBV18
cdr3_nt: TGTGCCAGCTCACCACCAAACCGGGACAGCCAAGAGACCCAGTACTTC
cdr3_aa: CASSPPNRDSQETQYF

j_call: TRBJ1-2
clone_size: .
d_call: TRBD1
v_call: TRBV5-6
cdr3_nt: TGTGCCAGCAGCTCGGGACAGCTCTTCAACTATGGCTACACCTTC
cdr3_aa: CASSSGQLFNYGYTF

j_call: TRBJ1-1
clone_size: .
d_call: .
v_call: TRBV7-2
cdr3_nt: TGTGCCAGCAGCTTAGCCCAAACTGAAGCTTTCTTT
cdr3_aa: CASSLAQTEAFF

j_call: TRBJ2-7
clone_size: .
d_call: .
v_call: TRBV19
cdr3_nt: TGTGCCAGTAGCCGTCTAGGCGGGGATTTAGGGGAGCAGTACTTC
cdr3_aa: CASSRLGGDLGEQYF

j_call: TRBJ2-5
clone_size: .
d_call: .
v_call: TRBV6-5
cdr3_nt: TGTGCCAGCAGTCCACAGGGAAGGGAGACCCAGTACTTC
cdr3_aa: CASSPQGRETQYF

j_call: TRBJ2-1
clone_size: few
d_call: TRBD1
v_call: TRBV15
cdr3_nt: TGTGCCACCAGCAGAGAGAGACAGGGTCGAACCCATGAGCAGTTCTTC
cdr3_aa: CATSRERQGRTHEQFF

j_call: TRBJ2-3
clone_size: .
d_call: .
v_call: TRBV9
cdr3_nt: TGTGCCAGCAATACGGGAGATGGCACAGATACGCAGTATTTT
cdr3_aa: CASNTGDGTDTQYF

j_call: TRBJ2-1
clone_size: .
d_call: TRBD1
v_call: TRBV11-1
cdr3_nt: TGTGCCAGCAGCACCCTTGCGGACAGGGTGCAGTTCTTC
cdr3_aa: CASSTLADRVQFF

j_call: TRBJ2-2
clone_size: .
d_call: TRBD2
v_call: TRBV28
cdr3_nt: TGTGCCAGCGGTCTAGCGGGCACCGGGGAGCTGTTTTTT
cdr3_aa: CASGLAGTGELFF

j_call: TRBJ2-7
clone_size: few
d_call: .
v_call: TRBV6-6
cdr3_nt: TGTGCCAGCAGTTCCACGACAGGCAGCTCCTACGAGCAGTACTTC
cdr3_aa: CASSSTTGSSYEQYF

j_call: TRBJ2-3
clone_size: .
d_call: .
v_call: TRBV28
cdr3_nt: TGTGCCAGCGGGGGCGGCACAGATACGCAGTATTTT
cdr3_aa: CASGGGTDTQYF

j_call: TRBJ2-7
clone_size: .
d_call: TRBD2
v_call: TRBV4-3
cdr3_nt: TGCGCCAGCTCGGCGGGAGGCCTCTCCTACGAGCAGTACTTC
cdr3_aa: CASSAGGLSYEQYF

j_call: TRBJ2-5
clone_size: .
d_call: TRBD2
v_call: TRBV7-3
cdr3_nt: TGTGCCAGCAGCGCCCCGGGACTAGGAAAAGAGACCCAGTACTTC
cdr3_aa: CASSAPGLGKETQYF

j_call: TRBJ1-5
clone_size: once
d_call: .
v_call: TRBV27
cdr3_nt: TGTGCCAGCAGTCACAGGGTTGGCAGCAATCAGCCCCAGCATTTT
cdr3_aa: CASSHRVGSNQPQHF

j_call: TRBJ2-2
clone_size: .
d_call: .
v_call: TRBV10-3
cdr3_nt: TGTGCCATCAAGCCTCCTGACTCCGGGGAGCTGTTTTTT
cdr3_aa: CAIKPPDSGELFF

j_call: TRBJ1-2
clone_size: once
d_call: .
v_call: TRBV28
cdr3_nt: TGTGCCAGCAGTTTGGGGGCCTATGGCTACACCTTC
cdr3_aa: CASSLGAYGYTF

j_call: TRBJ2-2
clone_size: .
d_call: TRBD2
v_call: TRBV6-4
cdr3_nt: TGTGCCACTCGACTAGCGGAGTACACCGGGGAGCTGTTTTTT
cdr3_aa: CATRLAEYTGELFF

j_call: TRBJ2-3
clone_size: .
d_call: .
v_call: TRBV27
cdr3_nt: TGTGCCAGCAGGATAGGGGACTCACTAACAGATACGCAGTATTTT
cdr3_aa: CASRIGDSLTDTQYF

j_call: TRBJ2-7
clone_size: .
d_call: .
v_call: TRBV6-5
cdr3_nt: TGTGCCAGCAGTTACTCCGTGGACAGTCCCAACGAGCAGTACTTC
cdr3_aa: CASSYSVDSPNEQYF

j_call: TRBJ2-7
clone_size: .
d_call: TRBD2
v_call: TRBV7-3
cdr3_nt: TGTGCCAGCAGCCCCGGGACTAGCGGGAGCCCTCCATACGAGCAGTACTTC
cdr3_aa: CASSPGTSGSPPYEQYF

j_call: TRBJ2-3
clone_size: many
d_call: TRBD2
v_call: TRBV6-1
cdr3_nt: TGTGCCAGCAGCCCGGGAGGGGTCACAGATACGCAGTATTTT
cdr3_aa: CASSPGGVTDTQYF

j_call: TRBJ1-5
clone_size: .
d_call: .
v_call: TRBV19
cdr3_nt: TGTGCCAGTAGTATAGATCCAGGGGAGTTACCCCGGCAGCCCCAGCATTTT
cdr3_aa: CASSIDPGELPRQPQHF

j_call: TRBJ2-1
clone_size: .
d_call: .
v_call: TRBV6-5
cdr3_nt: TGTGCCAGCAGTTACTGGCAGGGGAAGAATGAGCAGTTCTTC
cdr3_aa: CASSYWQGKNEQFF

j_call: TRBJ2-1
clone_size: .
d_call: .
v_call: TRBV6-1
cdr3_nt: TGTGCCAGCGCGGGCCTTCTCAATGAGCAGTTCTTC
cdr3_aa: CASAGLLNEQFF

j_call: TRBJ1-5
clone_size: .
d_call: .
v_call: TRBV25-1
cdr3_nt: TGTGCCAGGAGAAAGAGCAAATCGCCCCAGCATTTT
cdr3_aa: CARRKSKSPQHF

j_call: TRBJ2-3
clone_size: .
d_call: .
v_call: TRBV28
cdr3_nt: TGTGCCAGCCTAGGGTGGACAGTTGGGACAGATACGCAGTATTTT
cdr3_aa: CASLGWTVGTDTQYF

j_call: TRBJ2-3
clone_size: .
d_call: TRBD2
v_call: TRBV28
cdr3_nt: TGTGCCAGCACCTCCCCGGGGGGAGGCACAGATACGCAGTATTTT
cdr3_aa: CASTSPGGGTDTQYF

j_call: TRBJ2-5
clone_size: once
d_call: .
v_call: TRBV6-1
cdr3_nt: TGTGCCAGCAGTGAGGGTTGGTCGGGGGAGACCCAGTACTTC
cdr3_aa: CASSEGWSGETQYF

j_call: TRBJ2-1
clone_size: .
d_call: .
v_call: TRBV15
cdr3_nt: TGTGCCACCTATGGCCCACCTTTTTACAATGAGCAGTTCTTC
cdr3_aa: CATYGPPFYNEQFF

j_call: TRBJ2-7
clone_size: .
d_call: .
v_call: TRBV7-2
cdr3_nt: TGTGCCAGCAGCTCCGGGACTCCGTTCTACGAGCAGTACTTC
cdr3_aa: CASSSGTPFYEQYF

j_call: TRBJ2-1
clone_size: .
d_call: TRBD2
v_call: TRBV4-1
cdr3_nt: TGCGCCAGCGGAGATTGGGAGGGGCAGTTCTTC
cdr3_aa: CASGDWEGQFF

j_call: TRBJ1-5
clone_size: .
d_call: .
v_call: TRBV30
cdr3_nt: TGTGCCTGGAGTGTAGTCGGAGGGGAAACCCAGCATTTT
cdr3_aa: CAWSVVGGETQHF

j_call: TRBJ1-2
clone_size: .
d_call: TRBD1
v_call: TRBV28
cdr3_nt: TGTGCCAGCAGACAAGGGGGCTCGAACTATGGCTACACCTTC
cdr3_aa: CASRQGGSNYGYTF

j_call: TRBJ2-5
clone_size: .
d_call: TRBD1
v_call: TRBV7-8
cdr3_nt: TGTGCCAGCAGCTTAGTAAGGGGGCTCCAAGAGACCCAGTACTTC
cdr3_aa: CASSLVRGLQETQYF